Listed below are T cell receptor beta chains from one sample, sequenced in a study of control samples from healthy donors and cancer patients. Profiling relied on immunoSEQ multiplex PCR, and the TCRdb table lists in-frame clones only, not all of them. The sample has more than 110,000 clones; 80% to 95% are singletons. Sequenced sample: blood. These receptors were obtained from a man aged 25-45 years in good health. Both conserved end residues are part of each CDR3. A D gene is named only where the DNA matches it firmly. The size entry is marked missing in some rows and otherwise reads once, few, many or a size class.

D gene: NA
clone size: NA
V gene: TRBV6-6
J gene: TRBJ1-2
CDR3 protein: CASSYSFRGNYGYTF
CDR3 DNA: TGTGCCAGCAGTTACTCGTTCCGGGGTAACTATGGCTACACCTTC

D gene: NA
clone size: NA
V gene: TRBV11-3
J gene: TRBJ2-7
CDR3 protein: CASGPQGTYEQYF
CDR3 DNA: TGTGCCAGCGGACCACAGGGTACCTACGAGCAGTACTTC

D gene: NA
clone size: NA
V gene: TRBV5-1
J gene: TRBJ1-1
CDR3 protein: CASSSLRNMNTEAFF
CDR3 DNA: TGCGCCAGCAGCTCCTTAAGAAACATGAACACTGAAGCTTTCTTT

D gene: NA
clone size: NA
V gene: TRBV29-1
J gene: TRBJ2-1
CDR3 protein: CSVVERKDYNEQFF
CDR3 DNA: TGCAGCGTTGTGGAACGGAAGGATTACAATGAGCAGTTCTTC

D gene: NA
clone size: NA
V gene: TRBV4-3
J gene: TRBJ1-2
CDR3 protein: CASSQDRGGVGYTF
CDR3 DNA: TGCGCCAGCAGCCAAGATAGGGGGGGGGTTGGCTACACCTTC

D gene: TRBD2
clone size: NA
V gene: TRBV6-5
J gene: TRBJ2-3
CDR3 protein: CASSTTSGRTDTQYF
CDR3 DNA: TGTGCCAGCAGTACGACTAGCGGGAGGACAGATACGCAGTATTTT

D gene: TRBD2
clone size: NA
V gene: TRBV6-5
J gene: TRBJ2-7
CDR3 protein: CASSRTSGVPYEQYF
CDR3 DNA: TGTGCCAGCAGTAGAACTAGCGGGGTTCCCTACGAGCAGTACTTC

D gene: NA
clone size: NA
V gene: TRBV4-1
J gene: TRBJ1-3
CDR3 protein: CASSPGDTIYF
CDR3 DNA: TGCGCCAGCAGCCCCGGGGACACCATATATTTT

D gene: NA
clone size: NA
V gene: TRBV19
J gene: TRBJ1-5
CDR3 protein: CASSIRAGQPQHF
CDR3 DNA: TGTGCCAGTAGTATAAGGGCGGGTCAGCCCCAGCATTTT

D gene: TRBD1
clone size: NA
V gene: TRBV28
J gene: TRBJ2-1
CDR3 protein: CASRNQGANNEQFF
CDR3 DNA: TGTGCCAGCAGAAATCAGGGGGCGAACAATGAGCAGTTCTTC

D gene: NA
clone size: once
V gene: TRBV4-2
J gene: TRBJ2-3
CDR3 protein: CASSPGRRGGTDTQYF
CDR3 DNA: TGTGCCAGCAGCCCGGGACGGAGGGGGGGTACAGATACGCAGTATTTT

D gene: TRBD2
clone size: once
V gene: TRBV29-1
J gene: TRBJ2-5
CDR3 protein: CSVGLAGPQETQYF
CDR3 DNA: TGCAGCGTCGGACTAGCGGGACCCCAAGAGACCCAGTACTTC

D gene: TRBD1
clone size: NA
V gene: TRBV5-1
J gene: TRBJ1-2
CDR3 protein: CASSLGQGSFGYTF
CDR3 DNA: TGCGCCAGCAGCTTGGGACAGGGGAGCTTCGGCTACACCTTC

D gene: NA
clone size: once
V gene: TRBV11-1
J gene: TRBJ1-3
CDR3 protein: CASSPPGPSSGNTIYF
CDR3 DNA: TGTGCCAGCAGCCCACCGGGACCAAGCTCTGGAAACACCATATATTTT

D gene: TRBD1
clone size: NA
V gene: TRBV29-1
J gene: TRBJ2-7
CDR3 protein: CSVRDRGYEQYF
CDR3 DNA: TGCAGCGTAAGGGACAGGGGGTACGAGCAGTACTTC

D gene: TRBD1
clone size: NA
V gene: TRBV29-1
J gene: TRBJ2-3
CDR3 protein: CSVDRDRGTDTQYF
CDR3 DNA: TGCAGCGTCGACCGGGACAGGGGTACAGATACGCAGTATTTT

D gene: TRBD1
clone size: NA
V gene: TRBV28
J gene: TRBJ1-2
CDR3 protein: CASSWPGGIYGYTF
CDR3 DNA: TGTGCCAGCAGTTGGCCAGGGGGCATATATGGCTACACCTTC

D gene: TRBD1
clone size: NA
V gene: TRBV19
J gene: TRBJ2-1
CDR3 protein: CASRQNRGHEQFF
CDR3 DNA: TGTGCCAGTAGGCAAAACAGGGGCCATGAGCAGTTCTTC

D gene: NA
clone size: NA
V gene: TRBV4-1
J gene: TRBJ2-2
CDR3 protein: CASSQLIRERGGELFF
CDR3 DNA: TGCGCCAGCAGCCAATTAATAAGGGAGCGAGGCGGGGAGCTGTTTTTT

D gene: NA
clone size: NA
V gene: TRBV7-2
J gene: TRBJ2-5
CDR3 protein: CASSDLDRVQETQYF
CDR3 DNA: TGTGCCAGCAGCGATTTGGACAGAGTGCAAGAGACCCAGTACTTC

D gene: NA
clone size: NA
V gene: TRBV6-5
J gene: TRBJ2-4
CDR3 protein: CASSYLLGGLLIQYF
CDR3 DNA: TGTGCCAGCAGTTACCTCCTCGGCGGGCTGCTCATTCAGTACTTC

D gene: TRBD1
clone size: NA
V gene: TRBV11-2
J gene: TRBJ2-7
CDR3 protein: CASSPSWTMTGGRRDEQYF
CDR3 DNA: TGTGCCAGCAGCCCGAGTTGGACGATGACAGGGGGAAGGAGAGACGAGCAGTACTTC

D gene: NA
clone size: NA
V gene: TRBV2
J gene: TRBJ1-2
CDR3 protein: CASTRGTTYGYTF
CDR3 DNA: TGTGCCAGCACTAGGGGGACGACCTATGGCTACACCTTC

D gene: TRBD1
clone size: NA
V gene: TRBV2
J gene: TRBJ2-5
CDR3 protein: CASRDRGLAQETQYF
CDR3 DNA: TGTGCCAGCAGAGACAGGGGGCTCGCCCAAGAGACCCAGTACTTC

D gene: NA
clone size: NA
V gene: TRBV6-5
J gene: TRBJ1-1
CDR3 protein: CASSPRDTKNTEAFF
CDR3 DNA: TGTGCCAGCAGCCCCCGGGACACAAAGAACACTGAAGCTTTCTTT

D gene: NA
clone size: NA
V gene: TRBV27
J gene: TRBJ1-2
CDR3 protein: CASSPGDSNYGYTF
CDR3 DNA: TGTGCCAGCAGTCCAGGGGACTCTAACTATGGCTACACCTTC

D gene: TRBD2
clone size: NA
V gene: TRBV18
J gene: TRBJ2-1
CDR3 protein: CASSPGLAGYNEQFF
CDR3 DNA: TGTGCCAGCTCACCGGGACTAGCGGGATACAATGAGCAGTTCTTC

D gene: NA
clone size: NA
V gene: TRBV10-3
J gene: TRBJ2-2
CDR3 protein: CAISEGSRSGELFF
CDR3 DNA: TGTGCCATCAGTGAAGGGAGTCGGTCCGGGGAGCTGTTTTTT

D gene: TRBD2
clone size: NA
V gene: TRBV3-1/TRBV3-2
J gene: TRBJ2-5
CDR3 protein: CASSQVLAGDRETQYF
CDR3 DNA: TGTGCCAGCAGCCAAGTGCTAGCGGGAGACAGAGAGACCCAGTACTTC

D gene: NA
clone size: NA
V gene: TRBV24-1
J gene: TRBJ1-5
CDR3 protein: CATSDNSGSNQPQHF
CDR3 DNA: TGTGCCACCAGTGATAATTCAGGTAGCAATCAGCCCCAGCATTTT

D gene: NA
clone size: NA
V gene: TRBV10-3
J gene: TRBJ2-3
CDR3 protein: CAISSSTDTQYF
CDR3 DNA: TGTGCCATCAGTTCTAGCACAGATACGCAGTATTTT

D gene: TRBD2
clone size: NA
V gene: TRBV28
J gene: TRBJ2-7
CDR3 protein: CASSVVPKTSRATYEQYF
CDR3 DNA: TGTGCCAGCAGCGTGGTCCCCAAGACTAGCAGAGCTACCTACGAGCAGTACTTC

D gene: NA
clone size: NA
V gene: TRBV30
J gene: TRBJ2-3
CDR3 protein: CAWTRAIGDTQYF
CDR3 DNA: TGTGCCTGGACCCGAGCCATCGGAGATACGCAGTATTTT

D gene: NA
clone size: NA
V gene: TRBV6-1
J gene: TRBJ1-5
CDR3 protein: CASSEEGGVYQPQHF
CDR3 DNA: TGTGCCAGCAGTGAAGAAGGGGGGGTTTATCAGCCCCAGCATTTT

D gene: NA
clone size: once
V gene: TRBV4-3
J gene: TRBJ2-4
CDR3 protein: CASSQDRGVQYF
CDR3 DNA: TGCGCCAGCAGCCAAGATCGCGGGGTTCAGTACTTC

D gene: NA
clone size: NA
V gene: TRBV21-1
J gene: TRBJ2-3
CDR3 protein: CASIHPPRTESGQYF
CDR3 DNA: TGTGCCAGCATCCACCCCCCCCGCACGGAATCGGGGCAGTATTTT

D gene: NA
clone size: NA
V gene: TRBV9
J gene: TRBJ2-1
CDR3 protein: CASSDLRDNYNEQFF
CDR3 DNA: TGTGCCAGCAGCGATCTCCGGGACAACTACAATGAGCAGTTCTTC

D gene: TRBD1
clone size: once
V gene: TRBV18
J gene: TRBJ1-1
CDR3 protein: CASSEWGQGAGTEAFF
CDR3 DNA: TGTGCCAGCTCCGAATGGGGGCAGGGGGCAGGAACTGAAGCTTTCTTT

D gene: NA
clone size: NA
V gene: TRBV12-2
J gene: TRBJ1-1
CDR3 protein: CASRLTTEGPEAFF
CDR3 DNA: TGTGCAAGTCGCTTAACGACGGAAGGACCTGAAGCTTTCTTT

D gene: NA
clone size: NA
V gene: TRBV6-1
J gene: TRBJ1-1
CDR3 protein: CASSENYRETEAFF
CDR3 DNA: TGTGCCAGCAGTGAGAATTACAGGGAAACTGAAGCTTTCTTT

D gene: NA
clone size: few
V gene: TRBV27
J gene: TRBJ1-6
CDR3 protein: CASSSLSYNSPLHF
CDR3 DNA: TGTGCCAGCAGTTCCCTCTCCTATAATTCACCCCTCCACTTT

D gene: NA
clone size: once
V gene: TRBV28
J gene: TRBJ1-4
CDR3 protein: CASSPLLPIQGGNEKLFF
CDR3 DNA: TGTGCCAGCAGTCCCCTACTGCCTATACAGGGAGGGAATGAAAAACTGTTTTTT

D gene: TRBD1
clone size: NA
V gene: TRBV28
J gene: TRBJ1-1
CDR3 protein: CASSLPLTGTLNTEAFF
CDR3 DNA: TGTGCCAGCAGTTTGCCACTGACAGGGACACTGAACACTGAAGCTTTCTTT

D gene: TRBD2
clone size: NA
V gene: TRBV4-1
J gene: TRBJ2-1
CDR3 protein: CASSPGLAVSSYNEQFF
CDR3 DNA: TGCGCCAGCAGCCCAGGACTAGCGGTGAGCTCCTACAATGAGCAGTTCTTC

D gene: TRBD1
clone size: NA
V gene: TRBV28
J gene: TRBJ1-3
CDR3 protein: CASIPSAGTASRNTIYF
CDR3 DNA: TGTGCCAGCATCCCTTCAGCCGGGACAGCTTCAAGAAACACCATATATTTT

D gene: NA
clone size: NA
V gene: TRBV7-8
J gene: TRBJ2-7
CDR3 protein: CASSLVDRLLYEQYF
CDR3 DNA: TGTGCCAGCAGCTTAGTAGATAGGCTTCTCTACGAGCAGTACTTC

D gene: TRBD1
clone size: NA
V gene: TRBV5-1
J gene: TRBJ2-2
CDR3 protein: CASSSTGAGELFF
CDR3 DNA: TGCGCCAGCAGCTCGACAGGGGCCGGGGAGCTGTTTTTT

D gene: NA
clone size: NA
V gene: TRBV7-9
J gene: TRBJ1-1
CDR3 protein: CASSDWRVNTEAFF
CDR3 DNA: TGTGCCAGCAGCGACTGGAGGGTGAACACTGAAGCTTTCTTT

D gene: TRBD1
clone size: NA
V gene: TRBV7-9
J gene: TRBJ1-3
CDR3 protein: CASRDRVNTSGNTIYF
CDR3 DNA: TGTGCCAGCAGGGACAGGGTGAACACCTCTGGAAACACCATATATTTT

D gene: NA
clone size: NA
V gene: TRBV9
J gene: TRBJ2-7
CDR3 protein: CASSVGSDPTFYEQYF
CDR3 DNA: TGTGCCAGCAGCGTAGGTAGTGACCCAACTTTCTACGAGCAGTACTTC

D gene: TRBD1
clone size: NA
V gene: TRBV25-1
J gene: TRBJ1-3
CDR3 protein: CASGTGTDSGNTIYF
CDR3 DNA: TGTGCCAGCGGGACCGGGACAGATTCTGGAAACACCATATATTTT

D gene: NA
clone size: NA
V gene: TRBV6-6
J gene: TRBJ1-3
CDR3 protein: CASSGDTGNTIYF
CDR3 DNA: TGTGCCAGCTCGGGGGACACTGGAAACACCATATATTTT